This T cell receptor (beta chain) was captured by sequencing in a study of blood T cell repertoires in COVID-19. Study context: T cells, B-cell-depleted T cells, or PBMCs supplied cDNA or gDNA.

Participants' own reports of clinical history determined their cohort assignment. Recovery meant two consecutive negative NP/OP PCR tests, professional clearance, or resolved symptoms. Trimming cost V 0 bases and J 8 bases, with 13 bases left between them. From germline, CDR1 is SEHNR and CDR2 FQNEAQ (reference sequence). This CDR3 has 15 residues. Generated by immunoSEQ multiplex PCR, the TCRdb table keeps only in-frame clones and is missing some. The sample has 150,000 or so clones; about 80% are singletons. The sequenced sample was PBMCs or T cells enriched from blood (not recorded which). The chain joins TRBV7-9 to TRBJ2-2; maybe TRBD2 (6 bases). The sequence was collected from a man aged 50-59 years who had recovered from COVID-19. The CDR3 spells CASSLAGGTSGELFF. CDR3 nucleotide sequence: TGTGCCAGCAGCTTAGCGGGGGGAACCAGTGGGGAGCTGTTTTTT.